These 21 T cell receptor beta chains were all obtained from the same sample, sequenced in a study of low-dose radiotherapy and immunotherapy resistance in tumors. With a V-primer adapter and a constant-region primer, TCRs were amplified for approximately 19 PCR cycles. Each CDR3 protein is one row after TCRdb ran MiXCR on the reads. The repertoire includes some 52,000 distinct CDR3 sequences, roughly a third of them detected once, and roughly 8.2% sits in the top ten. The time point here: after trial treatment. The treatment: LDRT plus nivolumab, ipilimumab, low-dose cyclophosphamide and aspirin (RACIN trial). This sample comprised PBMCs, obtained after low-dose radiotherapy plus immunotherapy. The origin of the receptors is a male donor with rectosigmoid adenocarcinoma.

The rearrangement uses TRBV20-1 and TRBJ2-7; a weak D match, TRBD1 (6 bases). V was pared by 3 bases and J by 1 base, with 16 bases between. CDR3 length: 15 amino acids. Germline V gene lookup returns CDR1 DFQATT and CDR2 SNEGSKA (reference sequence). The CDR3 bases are TGCAGTGCTAGTGGGGGACAAGGTGGGTCCTACGAGCAGTACTTC. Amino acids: CSASGGQGGSYEQYF.

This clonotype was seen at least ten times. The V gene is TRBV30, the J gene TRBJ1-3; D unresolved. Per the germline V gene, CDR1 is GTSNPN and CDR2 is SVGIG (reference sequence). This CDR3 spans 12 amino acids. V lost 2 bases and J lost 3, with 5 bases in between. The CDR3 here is CAWSPVGNTIYF. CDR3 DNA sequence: TGTGCCTGGAGTCCGGTTGGAAACACCATATATTTT.

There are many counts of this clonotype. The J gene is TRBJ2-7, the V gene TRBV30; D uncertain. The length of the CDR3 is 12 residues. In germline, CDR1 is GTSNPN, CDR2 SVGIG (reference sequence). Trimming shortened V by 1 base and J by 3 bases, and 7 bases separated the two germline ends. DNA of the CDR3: TGTGCCTGGAGTGGGACCTACTACGAGCAGTACTTC. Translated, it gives CAWSGTYYEQYF.

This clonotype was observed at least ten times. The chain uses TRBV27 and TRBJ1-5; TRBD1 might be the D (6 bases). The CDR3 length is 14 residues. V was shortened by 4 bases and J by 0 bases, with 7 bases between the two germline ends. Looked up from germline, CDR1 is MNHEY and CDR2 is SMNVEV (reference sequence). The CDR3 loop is CASSSGVSNQPQHF. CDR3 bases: TGTGCCAGCAGTTCAGGGGTTAGCAATCAGCCCCAGCATTTT.

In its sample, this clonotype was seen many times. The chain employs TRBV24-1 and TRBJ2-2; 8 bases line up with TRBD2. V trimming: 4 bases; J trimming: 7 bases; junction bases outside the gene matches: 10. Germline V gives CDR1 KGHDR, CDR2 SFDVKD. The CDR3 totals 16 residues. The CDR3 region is CATSDPGTRSNGELFF. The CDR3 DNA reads TGTGCCACCAGTGACCCCGGGACTAGGAGCAACGGGGAGCTGTTTTTT.

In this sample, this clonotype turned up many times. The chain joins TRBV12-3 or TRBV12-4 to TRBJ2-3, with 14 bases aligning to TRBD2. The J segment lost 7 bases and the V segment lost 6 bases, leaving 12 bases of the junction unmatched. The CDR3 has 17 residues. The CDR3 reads CASSRLKTSGGENTQYF. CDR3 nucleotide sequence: TGTGCCAGCAGCCGCCTAAAGACTAGCGGGGGGGAAAATACGCAGTATTTT.

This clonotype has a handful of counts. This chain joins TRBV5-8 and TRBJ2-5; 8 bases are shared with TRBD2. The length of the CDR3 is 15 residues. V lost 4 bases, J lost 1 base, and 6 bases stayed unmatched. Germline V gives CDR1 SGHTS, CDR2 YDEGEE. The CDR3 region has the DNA TGTGCCAGCAGCCCCTCGGGGGGGGTCCAAGAGACCCAGTACTTC. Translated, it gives CASSPSGGVQETQYF.

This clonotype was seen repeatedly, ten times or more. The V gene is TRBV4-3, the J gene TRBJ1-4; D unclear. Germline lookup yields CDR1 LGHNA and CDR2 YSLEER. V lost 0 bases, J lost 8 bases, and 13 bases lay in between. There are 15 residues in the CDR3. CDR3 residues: CASSQDPVLGEKLFF. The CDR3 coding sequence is TGCGCCAGCAGCCAAGATCCGGTCTTGGGGGAAAAACTGTTTTTT.

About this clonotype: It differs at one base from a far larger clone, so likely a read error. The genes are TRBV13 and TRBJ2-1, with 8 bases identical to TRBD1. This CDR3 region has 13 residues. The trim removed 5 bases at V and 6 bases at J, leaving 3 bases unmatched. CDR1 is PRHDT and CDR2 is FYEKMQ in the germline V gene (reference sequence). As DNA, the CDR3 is TGTGCCAGCAGCGAGACAGGGGTCAATGAGCAGTTCTTC. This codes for CASSETGVNEQFF.

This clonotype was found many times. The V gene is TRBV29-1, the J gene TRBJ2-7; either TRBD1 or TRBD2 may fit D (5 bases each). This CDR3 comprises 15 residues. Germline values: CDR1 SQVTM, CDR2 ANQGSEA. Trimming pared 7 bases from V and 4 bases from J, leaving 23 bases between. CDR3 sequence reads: CSGGDGDPGTYEQYF. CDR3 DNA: TGCAGCGGTGGGGACGGGGACCCCGGCACGTACGAGCAGTACTTC.

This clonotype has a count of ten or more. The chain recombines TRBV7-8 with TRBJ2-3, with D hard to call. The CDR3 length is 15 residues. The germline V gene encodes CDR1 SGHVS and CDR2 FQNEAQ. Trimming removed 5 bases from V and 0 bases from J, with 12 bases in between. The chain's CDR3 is CASSVRASSTDTQYF. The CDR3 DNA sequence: TGTGCCAGCAGCGTAAGGGCCTCTAGCACAGATACGCAGTATTTT. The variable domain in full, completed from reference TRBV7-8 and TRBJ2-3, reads GAGVSQSPRYKVAKRGQDVALRCDPISGHVSLFWYQQALGQGPEFLTYFQNEAQLDKSGLPSDRFFAERPEGSVSTLKIQRTQQEDSAVYLCASSVRASSTDTQYFGPGTRLTVL.

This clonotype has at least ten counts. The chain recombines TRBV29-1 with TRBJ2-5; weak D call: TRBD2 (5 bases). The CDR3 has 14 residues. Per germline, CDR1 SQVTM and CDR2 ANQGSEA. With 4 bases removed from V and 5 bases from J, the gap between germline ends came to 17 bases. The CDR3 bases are TGCAGCGTTGTCATCCCAAGGACGGGGGAGACCCAGTACTTC. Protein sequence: CSVVIPRTGETQYF.

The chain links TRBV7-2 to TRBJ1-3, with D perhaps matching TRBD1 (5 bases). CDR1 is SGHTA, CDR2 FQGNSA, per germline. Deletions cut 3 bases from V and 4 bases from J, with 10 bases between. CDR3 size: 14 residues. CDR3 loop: CASSFPGEGNTIYF. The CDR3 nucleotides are TGTGCCAGCAGCTTCCCGGGGGAGGGAAACACCATATATTTT.

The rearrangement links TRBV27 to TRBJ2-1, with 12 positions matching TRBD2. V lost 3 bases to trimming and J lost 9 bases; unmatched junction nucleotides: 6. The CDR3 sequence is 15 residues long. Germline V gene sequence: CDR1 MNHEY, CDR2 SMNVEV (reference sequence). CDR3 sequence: CASSFLAGGQVEQFF. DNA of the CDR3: TGTGCCAGCAGTTTTCTAGCGGGAGGGCAGGTTGAGCAGTTCTTC.

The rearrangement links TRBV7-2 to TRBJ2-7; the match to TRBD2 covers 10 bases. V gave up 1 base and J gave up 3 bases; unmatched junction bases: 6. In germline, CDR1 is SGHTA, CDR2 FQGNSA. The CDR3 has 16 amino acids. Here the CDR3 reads CASSLGPRTSGYEQYF. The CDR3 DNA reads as TGTGCCAGCAGCTTAGGTCCGAGGACTAGCGGCTACGAGCAGTACTTC.

The CDR3 reads CASLEVLSRDSPLHF. CDR3 nucleotides: TGTGCCAGCCTTGAAGTCCTCAGTAGGGATTCACCCCTCCACTTT. The J gene is TRBJ1-6, the V gene TRBV28; D is uncertain. The V end lost 8 bases, the J end lost 8 bases, and 19 bases lay between the germline ends. CDR1 MDHEN and CDR2 SYDVKM come from the germline V gene. The CDR3 sequence is 15 residues long.

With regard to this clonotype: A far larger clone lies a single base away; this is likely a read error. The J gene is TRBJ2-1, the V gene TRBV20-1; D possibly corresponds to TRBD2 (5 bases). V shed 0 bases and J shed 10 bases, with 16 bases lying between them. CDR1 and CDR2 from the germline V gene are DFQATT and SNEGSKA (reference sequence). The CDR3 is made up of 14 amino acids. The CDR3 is CSARDLAGNYEQFF. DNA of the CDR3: TGCAGTGCTAGAGATCTCGCGGGTAACTACGAGCAGTTCTTC.

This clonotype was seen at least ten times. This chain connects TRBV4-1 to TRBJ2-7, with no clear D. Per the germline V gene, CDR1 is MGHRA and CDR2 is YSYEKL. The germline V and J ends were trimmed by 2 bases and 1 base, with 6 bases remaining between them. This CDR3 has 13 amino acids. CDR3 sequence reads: CASSQLLSYEQYF. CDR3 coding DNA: TGCGCCAGCAGCCAATTACTATCCTACGAGCAGTACTTC.

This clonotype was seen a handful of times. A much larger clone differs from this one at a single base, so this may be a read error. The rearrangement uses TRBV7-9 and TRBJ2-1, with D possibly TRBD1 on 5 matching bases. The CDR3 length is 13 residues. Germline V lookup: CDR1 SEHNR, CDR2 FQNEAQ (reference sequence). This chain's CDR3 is CDSSPSGYIEQFF. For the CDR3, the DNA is TGTGACAGCAGCCCCTCAGGGTACATTGAGCAGTTCTTC.

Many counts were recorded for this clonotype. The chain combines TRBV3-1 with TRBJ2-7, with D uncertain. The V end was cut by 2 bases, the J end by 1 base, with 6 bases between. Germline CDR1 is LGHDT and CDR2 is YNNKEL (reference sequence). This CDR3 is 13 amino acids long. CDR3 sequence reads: CASSQLGSYEQYF. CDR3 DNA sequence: TGTGCCAGCAGCCAATTAGGGTCCTACGAGCAGTACTTC.

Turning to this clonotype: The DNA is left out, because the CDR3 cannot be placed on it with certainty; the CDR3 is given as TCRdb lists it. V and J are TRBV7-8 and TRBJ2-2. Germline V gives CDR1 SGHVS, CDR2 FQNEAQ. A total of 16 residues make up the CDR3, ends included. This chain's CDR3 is CASSSQPFNTGELFFF.